This is a list of T cell receptor beta chains from one sample in a study of cytomegalovirus exposure and HLA in healthy donors. Measured with immunoSEQ multiplex PCR; TCRdb has only the in-frame clones, and not every one. The data show more than 85,000 clones, roughly nine tenths seen once. Specimen: PBMCs. The receptor source for this set is a woman aged 18 to 35 in good health and CMV-seronegative. The CDR3 runs from the conserved cysteine through the conserved F or W. A D gene is named only where the DNA matches it firmly. Expanded clones get a size class; other rows say once, few or many, or leave the size out.

TRBV18	-	TRBJ2-1	-	TGTGCCAGCTCACCACCGTCGGGGGTAGGTGAGCAGTTCTTC	CASSPPSGVGEQFF
TRBV5-8	once	TRBJ1-2	-	TGTGCCAGCAGCTCCAGGGGTTACTATGGCTACACCTTC	CASSSRGYYGYTF
TRBV6-1	-	TRBJ1-5	-	TGTGCCAGCAGTGACGGTCAGGGCGGTCAGCCCCAGCATTTT	CASSDGQGGQPQHF
TRBV6-1	-	TRBJ1-2	TRBD1	TGTGCCAGCCGCCGGACAGGGAGGCTGACGTCCTTGTTC	CASRRTGRLTSLF
TRBV7-2	-	TRBJ2-2	-	TGTGCCAGCAGCTTAGGAGTTGGGCTACCTAACACCGGGGAGCTGTTTTTT	CASSLGVGLPNTGELFF
TRBV27	-	TRBJ2-1	TRBD2	TGTGCCAGCAGTTACCCCGGGACTAGCGACACCAATGAGCAGTTCTTC	CASSYPGTSDTNEQFF
TRBV19	few	TRBJ1-1	-	TGTGCCAGTAGTATACTAGTGAAGCCCCGGAGGACTGAAGCTTTCTTT	CASSILVKPRRTEAFF
TRBV30	-	TRBJ2-7	TRBD1	TGTGCCTGGAGTGTACAGACAGGGCCCTACGAGCAGTACTTC	CAWSVQTGPYEQYF
TRBV15	-	TRBJ2-5	-	TGTGCCACCAGCAGAGATCCCCCCCCGGGGATTCTCAGTGTGCCCCAGTACTTC	CATSRDPPPGILSVPQYF
TRBV11-2	-	TRBJ2-1	TRBD2	TGTGCCAGCAGCCTACAGCGGGGGGCGGTGAATGAGCAGTTCTTC	CASSLQRGAVNEQFF
TRBV5-4	-	TRBJ2-1	TRBD1	TGTGCCAGCAGCTTCCCGGGACAGGGGCGCAATGAGCAGTTCTTC	CASSFPGQGRNEQFF
TRBV10-2	-	TRBJ2-4	-	TGCGCCAGCAGTGTCAGGGTTGACATTCAGTACTTC	CASSVRVDIQYF
TRBV28	-	TRBJ2-5	TRBD1	TGTGCCAGCAGTCTCGGGGGACAGGGGGAGGGGGCCCAGTACTTC	CASSLGGQGEGAQYF
TRBV28	-	TRBJ2-2	TRBD2	TGTGCCAGCACCCTGGCCGGACTAGCGGGGGGCCACACCGGGGAGCTGTTTTTT	CASTLAGLAGGHTGELFF
TRBV19	-	TRBJ2-2	-	TGTGCCAGTAGTACCCTCACCGGGGAGCTGTTTTTT	CASSTLTGELFF
TRBV6-4	-	TRBJ2-1	TRBD2	TGTGCCACATCAGCGGGGGGCCTCCTATCCTACAATGAGCAGTTCTTC	CATSAGGLLSYNEQFF
TRBV5-1	-	TRBJ1-5	TRBD1	TGCGCCAGCAGCGAAGGCCAGGGGGCTCAGCCCCAGCATTTT	CASSEGQGAQPQHF
TRBV5-1	-	TRBJ2-7	TRBD2	TGCGCCAGCAGCTTGGATTCAGCGGGAGGGCGATACGAGCAGTACTTC	CASSLDSAGGRYEQYF
TRBV7-2	-	TRBJ1-5	-	TGTGCCAGCAGCTTAGAACTACCTCAGGGTTTAGGACAGCCCCAGCATTTT	CASSLELPQGLGQPQHF
TRBV5-8	-	TRBJ1-2	-	TGTGCCAGCAGCTTCGGGGAAGCCTATGGCTACACCTTC	CASSFGEAYGYTF